This entry lists 26 T cell receptor beta chains sequenced from one sample in a study of graft-versus-host responses after intestinal transplantation (dated by TCRdb to about 2021). To isolate intraepithelial and lamina propria lymphocytes from graft specimens, dithiothreitol, EDTA incubations and collagenase D digestion were used. Receptor libraries were prepared by the immunoSEQ multiplex PCR assay. The source is immuneACCESS, and TCRdb retained only in-frame sequences with V and J called. Part of the clones is not carried over; for the studies checked, unresolved V genes explain less than half of this, and the remainder is unexplained. A total of under 7,000 clones appear in this sample, 69% of them only once. 30% to 35% of the sample is in the top ten clones. Sequenced here: ileum tissue, sampled about 300 days after intestinal transplant. The receptors were sampled from a human patient who received an intestinal transplant, so some T cells may come from the graft donor.

The genes are TRBV9 and TRBJ2-7; possible D gene TRBD1, 5 bases. Germline CDR1 is SGDLS and CDR2 is YYNGEE. The CDR3 loop spans 13 amino acids. Trimming removed 0 bases at V and 4 bases at J, with 8 bases between. The CDR3 coding sequence is TGTGCCAGCAGCGTAGCTCAGGGATACGAGCAGTACTTC. Encoded protein: CASSVAQGYEQYF.

This chain uses TRBV7-9 with TRBJ2-2, with a tentative D call TRBD1 (5 bases). This CDR3 has 12 amino acids. CDR1 SEHNR and CDR2 FQNEAQ come from the germline V gene (reference sequence). With 11 bases removed from V and 4 bases from J, the gap between germline ends came to 11 bases. The CDR3: CACTGPTGELFF. In nucleotides, the CDR3 is TGTGCCTGCACAGGACCCACCGGGGAGCTGTTTTTT.

This clone was counted a few times. J is TRBJ2-1 and V is TRBV6-4, with D perhaps TRBD2 (5 bases). CDR1 MRHNA and CDR2 SNTAGT come from the germline V gene. V was trimmed by 6 bases and J by 6 bases, leaving 21 bases between them. CDR3 length equals 16 residues. In DNA form, the CDR3 reads TGTGCCAGCAGCTGGGATGCGGGTGAGGGCCTCAATGAGCAGTTCTTC. Protein sequence: CASSWDAGEGLNEQFF.

The chain is built from TRBV5-6 and TRBJ1-2, with D hard to call. There are 12 residues in the CDR3. Trimming shortened V by 2 bases and J by 2 bases, and 4 bases separated the two germline ends. Germline CDR1 SGHDT, CDR2 YYEEEE. This chain's CDR3 is CASSFVNYGYTF. CDR3 coding DNA: TGTGCCAGCAGCTTCGTGAACTATGGCTACACCTTC. Full variable domain (remainder filled in from reference TRBV5-6 and TRBJ1-2): DAGVTQSPTHLIKTRGQQVTLRCSPKSGHDTVSWYQQALGQGPQFIFQYYEEEERQRGNFPDRFSGHQFPNYSSELNVNALLLGDSALYLCASSFVNYGYTFGSGTRLTVV.

This clone appeared once. The chain employs TRBV27 and TRBJ1-1; D is unclear. From germline, CDR1 is MNHEY and CDR2 SMNVEV (reference sequence). CDR3 length equals 13 residues. V was cut by 3 bases and J by 2 bases, with 7 bases left in between. CDR3 sequence (DNA): TGTGCCAGCAGTTTGGGTAGAAACACTGAAGCTTTCTTT. Amino acids: CASSLGRNTEAFF.

V and J are TRBV7-9 and TRBJ2-2; no firm D call. Germline V gene data show CDR1 as SEHNR and CDR2 as FQNEAQ (reference sequence). The CDR3 consists of 15 residues. Trimming took off 5 bases at V and 6 bases at J, with 16 bases between the two ends. The chain's CDR3 is CASSPQSLESGELFF. In DNA, the CDR3 is TGTGCCAGCAGCCCACAAAGTTTGGAATCCGGGGAGCTGTTTTTT.

This rearrangement joins TRBV7-6 to TRBJ2-7, with D possibly TRBD2 on 5 matching bases. This CDR3 is built from 14 residues. Germline CDR1 is SGHVS and CDR2 is FNYEAQ. With 0 bases removed from V and 3 bases from J, the gap between germline ends came to 9 bases. This chain's CDR3 is CASSLAGVFYEQYF. The DNA of the CDR3 is TGTGCCAGCAGCTTAGCGGGAGTCTTCTACGAGCAGTACTTC.

This clone is judged hyperexpanded. The chain couples TRBV7-9 to TRBJ1-3; 8 bases fit TRBD1. Germline V gene data show CDR1 as SEHNR and CDR2 as FQNEAQ (reference sequence). With 4 bases clipped from V and 7 bases from J, the junction kept 6 bases outside the gene matches. The CDR3 totals 14 residues. In DNA, the CDR3 is TGTGCCAGCAGCTCCATTCGACAGGGGAACACCATATATTTT. The encoded protein is CASSSIRQGNTIYF.

The chain uses TRBV7-2 and TRBJ2-7; D not certain. CDR3 length: 13 residues. Per germline, CDR1 SGHTA and CDR2 FQGNSA. Trimming took 4 bases from V and 0 from J, leaving 7 bases between them. CDR3 residues: CASSSGPSYEQYF. The CDR3 DNA reads TGTGCCAGCAGCTCCGGGCCCTCCTACGAGCAGTACTTC. The full variable domain, its missing parts supplied by reference TRBV7-2 and TRBJ2-7, is GAGVSQSPSNKVTEKGKDVELRCDPISGHTALYWYRQSLGQGLEFLIYFQGNSAPDKSGLPSDRFSAERTGGSVSTLTIQRTQQEDSAVYLCASSSGPSYEQYFGPGTRLTVT.

This chain links TRBV29-1 with TRBJ2-7; TRBD1 might be the D (5 bases). This CDR3 is 12 amino acids long. Trimming cost V 3 bases and J 2 bases, with 8 bases left between them. The germline V gene has CDR1 SQVTM and CDR2 ANQGSEA. DNA for the CDR3: TGCAGCGTTGAGAAAGGGGCCTACGAGCAGTACTTC. As protein: CSVEKGAYEQYF.

The chain combines TRBV28 with TRBJ2-7; TRBD2 matches 8 bases. The CDR3 totals 13 residues. CDR1 and CDR2 (germline): MDHEN, SYDVKM. The V and J ends lost 6 bases and 2 bases, in that order; junction bases with no gene match: 3. Written as DNA, the CDR3 is TGTGCCAGCAGGCGGGAGGTGCCCTACGAGCAGTACTTC. It specifies CASRREVPYEQYF.

The chain has TRBV30 and TRBJ2-7; 9 nucleotides align to TRBD2. Germline CDR1 is GTSNPN and CDR2 is SVGIG (reference sequence). The V segment lost 3 bases and the J segment 0 bases; nucleotides outside the gene matches: 9. This CDR3 region has 16 residues. This CDR3 reads CAWSQGTSIRSYEQYF. The CDR3 region has the DNA TGTGCCTGGAGCCAGGGGACTAGCATCCGCTCCTACGAGCAGTACTTC.

The chain recombines TRBV18 with TRBJ2-3; 11 bases map to TRBD1. J lost 3 bases, V lost 3 bases, and 2 bases had no gene match. The CDR3 has 15 residues. Looked up from germline, CDR1 is KGHSH and CDR2 is LQKENI. The chain's CDR3 is CASSPGTGGTDTQYF. The CDR3 bases are TGTGCCAGCTCACCCGGGACAGGGGGGACAGATACGCAGTATTTT.

The genes are TRBV7-6 and TRBJ1-2; D gene unclear. The CDR3 is made up of 12 amino acids. V lost 1 base, J lost 5 bases, and 5 bases lay in between. Germline V gene sequence: CDR1 SGHVS, CDR2 FNYEAQ. The CDR3 DNA is TGTGCCAGCAGCTTAGATGGTTATGGCTACACCTTC. As protein: CASSLDGYGYTF.

The rearrangement uses TRBV4-3 and TRBJ2-1; tentatively, D is TRBD2 (6 bases). The CDR3 has 16 amino acids. V was pared by 4 bases and J by 1 base, with 14 bases between. Germline values: CDR1 LGHNA, CDR2 YSLEER. CDR3 sequence: CASSPIADPSYNEQFF. The DNA for the CDR3 is TGCGCCAGCAGCCCCATAGCGGACCCATCCTACAATGAGCAGTTCTTC.

CDR3 sequence (DNA): TGCGCCAGCAGCCAGAGGGGGGGTAACTATGGCTACACCTTC. Encoded protein: CASSQRGGNYGYTF. The chain links TRBV4-3 to TRBJ1-2; D is perhaps TRBD1 (6 bases). The CDR3 length is 14 residues. Germline assignment: CDR1 LGHNA and CDR2 YSLEER. Trimming took 3 bases from V and 1 from J, leaving 9 bases between them.

A few counts support this clone. Different DNA sequences within this sample yield the same CDR3. The chain links TRBV4-2 to TRBJ1-1; a weak D match, TRBD1 (5 bases). Germline V gene data show CDR1 as LGHNA and CDR2 as YNFKEQ. The V end lost 0 bases, the J end lost 4 bases, and 9 bases lay between the germline ends. The length of the CDR3 is 14 residues. This CDR3 reads CASSQDRGSTEAFF. In nucleotides, the CDR3 is TGTGCCAGCAGCCAAGATAGGGGATCCACTGAAGCTTTCTTT.

The J gene is TRBJ2-3, the V gene TRBV5-4; D gene unclear. The CDR3 totals 15 residues. V dropped 1 base and J dropped 4 bases, with 13 bases sitting between them. CDR1 and CDR2 (germline): SGHNT, YYREEE (reference sequence). The CDR3 loop is CASSLPDSISDTQYF. CDR3 nucleotides: TGTGCCAGCAGCTTGCCCGACTCTATATCAGATACGCAGTATTTT.

This clone appeared a few times. This sequence joins TRBV5-1 and TRBJ2-2; 8 bases match TRBD1. The V and J ends lost 6 bases and 2 bases, in that order; junction bases with no gene match: 0. The length of the CDR3 is 13 residues. Germline CDR1 reads SGHRS; CDR2 reads YFSETQ. The CDR3 region is CASTGGNTGELFF. The CDR3 DNA is TGCGCCAGCACAGGGGGCAACACCGGGGAGCTGTTTTTT.

J is TRBJ1-2 and V is TRBV5-1; possible D gene TRBD1, 6 bases. With 2 bases removed from V and 4 bases from J, the gap between germline ends came to 18 bases. This CDR3 is built from 16 residues. The germline V gene has CDR1 SGHRS and CDR2 YFSETQ. The CDR3 protein is CASSLAQGGGIYGYTF. The CDR3 coding sequence is TGCGCCAGCAGCTTAGCCCAGGGAGGGGGGATCTATGGCTACACCTTC.

CDR3 sequence: CASSLVSGGEETQYF. CDR3 sequence (DNA): TGTGCCAGCAGCTTGGTTAGCGGGGGGGAAGAGACCCAGTACTTC. This chain connects TRBV5-4 to TRBJ2-5; 11 nucleotides match TRBD2. The germline gives CDR1 SGHNT, CDR2 YYREEE (reference sequence). The CDR3 runs 15 residues. V shed 0 bases, J shed 3 bases, and the junction held 1 base outside the gene matches.

The chain recombines TRBV6-1 with TRBJ1-3; possible D gene TRBD1, 6 bases. Germline CDR1 MNHNS, CDR2 SASEGT. V gave up 6 bases and J gave up 0 bases, with 12 bases separating them. This CDR3 spans 15 amino acids. The CDR3 here is CASSSGANSGNTIYF. The DNA of the CDR3 is TGTGCCAGCAGCTCGGGGGCCAACTCTGGAAACACCATATATTTT.

In this sample, this clone turned up once. The J gene is TRBJ2-7, the V gene TRBV7-9; 7 bases map to TRBD2. The CDR3 covers 15 residues. Trimming at V came to 1 base and at J to 0 bases, leaving 3 bases not matched to a gene. From germline, CDR1 is SEHNR and CDR2 FQNEAQ (reference sequence). The CDR3 sequence is CASSLERGDSYEQYF. CDR3 bases: TGTGCCAGCAGCTTAGAGCGGGGTGACTCCTACGAGCAGTACTTC.

CDR3 loop: CASTRVSLATNEKLFF. For the CDR3, the DNA is TGCGCCAGCACCCGAGTGAGTCTTGCAACTAATGAAAAACTGTTTTTT. The V call is TRBV5-1, the J call TRBJ1-4; no firm D call. Trimming cost V 6 bases and J 0 bases, with 15 bases left between them. Germline values: CDR1 SGHRS, CDR2 YFSETQ. The CDR3 is 16 amino acids.

The V gene is TRBV4-1, the J gene TRBJ2-1, with TRBD2 identical over 7 bases. With 3 bases clipped from V and 8 bases from J, the junction kept 1 base outside the gene matches. The CDR3 sequence is 12 residues long. The germline V gene encodes CDR1 MGHRA and CDR2 YSYEKL. CDR3 loop: CASSHREDEQFF. The CDR3 DNA reads as TGCGCCAGCAGCCACCGGGAGGATGAGCAGTTCTTC.

The rearrangement joins TRBV30 to TRBJ2-3; the match to TRBD2 covers 7 bases. CDR1 and CDR2 from the germline V gene are GTSNPN and SVGIG (reference sequence). The CDR3 sequence is 15 residues long. Germline trimming cut 0 bases from V and 5 bases from J; bases unmatched to any gene: 8. This chain's CDR3 is CAWSVHGGSGDTQYF. CDR3 bases: TGTGCCTGGAGTGTACACGGGGGGTCCGGAGATACGCAGTATTTT.